Listed below are T cell receptor beta chains from one sample, sequenced in a study of T cell changes during pregnancy in multiple sclerosis. Using immunoSEQ multiplex PCR, the repertoire was profiled, and TCRdb retains in-frame clones only, with some absent. In the table there are under 65,000 clones, around 90% of which are singletons. This sample comprised CD4+ T cells from peripheral blood mononuclear cells, obtained in the third trimester of pregnancy. The receptor source for this set is a female donor with multiple sclerosis, enrolled in a pregnancy study. CDR3s include the opening cysteine and the closing phenylalanine or tryptophan. Fields, in order: V gene, clone size, J gene, D gene, CDR3 DNA, CDR3 protein. A D gene is named only where the DNA matches it firmly. The size of a clone is reported for some rows only, either as once, few or many, or as a class for expanded clones.

v_call: TRBV2; clone_size: NA; j_call: TRBJ2-5; d_call: NA; cdr3_nt: TGTGCCAGCAGTGATGGAGTGGGGCTACAAGAGACCCAGTACTTC; cdr3_aa: CASSDGVGLQETQYF
v_call: TRBV27; clone_size: NA; j_call: TRBJ1-2; d_call: TRBD1; cdr3_nt: TGTGCCAGCAGTGTTCTGGGACAGGGAAAAGAAGGCTACACCTTC; cdr3_aa: CASSVLGQGKEGYTF
v_call: TRBV2; clone_size: NA; j_call: TRBJ1-1; d_call: TRBD1; cdr3_nt: TGTGCCAGCCGACGGACAGGGGCGGAGAACACTGAAGCTTTCTTT; cdr3_aa: CASRRTGAENTEAFF
v_call: TRBV19; clone_size: once; j_call: TRBJ2-2; d_call: TRBD1; cdr3_nt: TGTGCCAGTAGTATAGATCGGGGCAGGGGGCACACCGGGGAGCTGTTTTTT; cdr3_aa: CASSIDRGRGHTGELFF
v_call: TRBV29-1; clone_size: NA; j_call: TRBJ2-1; d_call: NA; cdr3_nt: TGCAGCGTGATCCGAGGGTCGAGCTCCTACAATGAGCAGTTCTTC; cdr3_aa: CSVIRGSSSYNEQFF
v_call: TRBV5-6; clone_size: NA; j_call: TRBJ1-5; d_call: TRBD1; cdr3_nt: TGTGCCAGCAGCCACACACCGACAGACAGGGATCAGCCCCAGCATTTT; cdr3_aa: CASSHTPTDRDQPQHF
v_call: TRBV7-9; clone_size: NA; j_call: TRBJ2-7; d_call: NA; cdr3_nt: TGTGCCAGCAGCCCAAGACAGGCTTTCTACGAGCAGTACTTC; cdr3_aa: CASSPRQAFYEQYF
v_call: TRBV15; clone_size: NA; j_call: TRBJ2-5; d_call: TRBD2; cdr3_nt: TGTGCCACCAGCAGAGATCGGGAGGTCGGGCAAGAGACCCAGTACTTC; cdr3_aa: CATSRDREVGQETQYF
v_call: TRBV7-2; clone_size: once; j_call: TRBJ2-2; d_call: TRBD2; cdr3_nt: TGTGCCAGCAGCCCGGGGGGAACGAACGGGGAGCTGTTTTTT; cdr3_aa: CASSPGGTNGELFF
v_call: TRBV5-4; clone_size: NA; j_call: TRBJ2-2; d_call: TRBD2; cdr3_nt: TGTGCCAGCAGCTCCCCAGGTGGGACTAGCGGGTGGTACACCGGGGAGCTGTTTTTT; cdr3_aa: CASSSPGGTSGWYTGELFF
v_call: TRBV6-6; clone_size: NA; j_call: TRBJ2-3; d_call: TRBD2; cdr3_nt: TGTGCCAGCCGACTAGCGCATACGCAGTATTTT; cdr3_aa: CASRLAHTQYF
v_call: TRBV5-6; clone_size: NA; j_call: TRBJ2-7; d_call: NA; cdr3_nt: TGTGCCAGCAGCTTGGGGGCAGGGTACTACGAGCAGTACTTC; cdr3_aa: CASSLGAGYYEQYF
v_call: TRBV25-1; clone_size: NA; j_call: TRBJ2-6; d_call: NA; cdr3_nt: TGTGCCAGCAGTGAGACAGCCTCTGGAGCCAACGTCCTGACTTTC; cdr3_aa: CASSETASGANVLTF
v_call: TRBV27; clone_size: NA; j_call: TRBJ1-1; d_call: NA; cdr3_nt: TGTGCCAGCAGTTTACAGGGGAACACTGAAGCTTTCTTT; cdr3_aa: CASSLQGNTEAFF
v_call: TRBV30; clone_size: NA; j_call: TRBJ1-2; d_call: TRBD1; cdr3_nt: TGTGCCTGGAGGGGGGACAGAAGCTATGGCTACACCTTC; cdr3_aa: CAWRGDRSYGYTF
v_call: TRBV6-1; clone_size: NA; j_call: TRBJ1-2; d_call: TRBD1; cdr3_nt: TGTGCCAGCAGTGAAGCGCGTGGACAGGGCCATGGCTACACCTTC; cdr3_aa: CASSEARGQGHGYTF
v_call: TRBV18; clone_size: NA; j_call: TRBJ1-1; d_call: NA; cdr3_nt: TGTGCCAGCTCACCACGAGCATTGAACACTGAAGCTTTCTTT; cdr3_aa: CASSPRALNTEAFF